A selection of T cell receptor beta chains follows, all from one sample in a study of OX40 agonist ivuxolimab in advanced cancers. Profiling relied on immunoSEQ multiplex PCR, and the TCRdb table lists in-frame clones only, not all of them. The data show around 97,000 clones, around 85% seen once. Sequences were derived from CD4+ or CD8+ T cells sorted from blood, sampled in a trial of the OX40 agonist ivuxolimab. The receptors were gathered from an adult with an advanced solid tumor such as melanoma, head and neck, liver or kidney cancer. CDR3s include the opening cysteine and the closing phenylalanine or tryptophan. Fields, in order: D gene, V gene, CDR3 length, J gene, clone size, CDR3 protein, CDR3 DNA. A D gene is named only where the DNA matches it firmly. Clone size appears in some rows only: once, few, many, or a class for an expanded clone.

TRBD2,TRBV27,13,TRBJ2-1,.,CASRPGLFAEQFF,TGTGCCAGCAGGCCGGGACTATTTGCTGAGCAGTTCTTC
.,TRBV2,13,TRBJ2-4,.,CASSDGVASIQYF,TGTGCCAGCAGTGATGGAGTAGCGTCCATTCAGTACTTC
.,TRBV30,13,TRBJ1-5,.,CAWSVGLNQPQHF,TGTGCCTGGAGTGTAGGACTCAATCAGCCCCAGCATTTT
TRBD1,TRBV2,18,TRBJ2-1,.,CASSGGQGPPSSYNEQFF,TGTGCCAGCAGTGGGGGACAGGGACCTCCATCATCGTACAATGAGCAGTTCTTC
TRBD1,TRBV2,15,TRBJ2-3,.,CASEKETGGRDTQYF,TGTGCCAGCGAAAAAGAGACAGGGGGCCGAGATACGCAGTATTTT
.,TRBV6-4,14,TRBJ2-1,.,CASSTGYFNNEQFF,TGTGCCAGCAGTACAGGGTACTTCAACAATGAGCAGTTCTTC
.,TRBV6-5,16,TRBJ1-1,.,CASSYRTGLGNTEAFF,TGTGCCAGCAGTTACCGTACGGGATTAGGGAACACTGAAGCTTTCTTT
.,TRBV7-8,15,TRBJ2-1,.,CASSSYLGAGNEQFF,TGTGCCAGCAGCTCCTACCTGGGGGCCGGCAATGAGCAGTTCTTC
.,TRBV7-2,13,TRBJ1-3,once,CASTRGSGNTIYF,TGTGCCAGCACCCGGGGCTCTGGAAACACCATATATTTT
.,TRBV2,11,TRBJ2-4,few,CASFKENIQYF,TGTGCCAGCTTCAAGGAAAACATTCAGTACTTC
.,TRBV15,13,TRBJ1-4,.,CATSLGSWEKLFF,TGTGCCACCTCATTGGGTTCGTGGGAAAAACTGTTTTTT
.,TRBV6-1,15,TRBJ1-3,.,CASSEGRGPGNTIYF,TGTGCCAGCAGTGAAGGGAGGGGCCCTGGAAACACCATATATTTT
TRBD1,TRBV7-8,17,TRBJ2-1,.,CASSFLSGTGVYNEQFF,TGTGCCAGCAGCTTTCTGTCCGGGACAGGGGTGTACAATGAGCAGTTCTTC
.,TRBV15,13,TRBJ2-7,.,CATSRVLASEQYF,TGTGCCACCAGCAGGGTACTAGCCAGCGAGCAGTACTTC
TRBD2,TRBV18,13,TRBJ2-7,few,CASSPGLAGEQYF,TGTGCCAGCTCACCAGGACTAGCGGGCGAGCAGTACTTC
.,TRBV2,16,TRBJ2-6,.,CASSPRAASGANVLTF,TGTGCCAGCAGCCCCCGTGCGGCCTCTGGGGCCAACGTCCTGACTTTC
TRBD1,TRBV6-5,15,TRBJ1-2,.,CASSYSYRQGGGYTF,TGTGCCAGCAGTTACTCCTACCGACAGGGTGGTGGCTACACCTTC
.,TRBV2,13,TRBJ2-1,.,CASSNRRGTEQFF,TGTGCCAGCAGTAACCGGAGGGGAACTGAGCAGTTCTTC
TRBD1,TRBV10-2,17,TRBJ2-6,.,CASARGQGVPGANVLTF,TGCGCCAGTGCCCGGGGACAGGGGGTACCCGGGGCCAACGTCCTGACTTTC
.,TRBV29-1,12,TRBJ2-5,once,CSVGGDQETQYF,TGCAGCGTTGGCGGGGATCAAGAGACCCAGTACTTC
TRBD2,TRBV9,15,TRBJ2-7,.,CASSATSGRANEQYF,TGTGCCAGCAGCGCGACTAGCGGGAGGGCCAACGAGCAGTACTTC
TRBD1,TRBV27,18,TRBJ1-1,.,CASAGVGQGFGRYTEAFF,TGTGCCAGCGCCGGCGTCGGACAGGGTTTTGGTCGGTACACTGAAGCTTTCTTT
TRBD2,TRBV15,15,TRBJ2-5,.,CATSIGTSGSETQYF,TGTGCCACCAGCATCGGGACTAGCGGGAGCGAGACCCAGTACTTC
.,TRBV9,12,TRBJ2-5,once,CASSAIRGAQYF,TGTGCCAGCAGCGCTATTCGAGGGGCCCAGTACTTC
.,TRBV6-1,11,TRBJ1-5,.,CASRERAPQHF,TGTGCCAGCAGGGAGCGCGCGCCCCAGCATTTT
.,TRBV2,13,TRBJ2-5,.,CASSPRWGETQYF,TGTGCCAGCAGTCCTCGGTGGGGAGAGACCCAGTACTTC
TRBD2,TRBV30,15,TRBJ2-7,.,CAWSVSGRIGYEQYF,TGTGCCTGGAGCGTCAGCGGGAGGATCGGCTACGAGCAGTACTTC
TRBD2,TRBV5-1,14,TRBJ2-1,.,CASSLGLADNEQFF,TGCGCCAGCAGCTTGGGACTAGCTGACAATGAGCAGTTCTTC
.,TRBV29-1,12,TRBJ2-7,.,CSARTVSYEQYF,TGCAGCGCCCGGACAGTCTCCTACGAGCAGTACTTC
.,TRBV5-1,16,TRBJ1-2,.,CASSLEHRTYNYGYTF,TGCGCCAGCAGCTTGGAACACCGCACATATAACTATGGCTACACCTTC
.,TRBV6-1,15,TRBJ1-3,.,CASTPTAFPGNTIYF,TGTGCCAGCACCCCCACAGCGTTCCCTGGAAACACCATATATTTT
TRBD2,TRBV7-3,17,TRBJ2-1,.,CASSFYLAGGLNNEQFF,TGTGCCAGCAGCTTCTATCTAGCGGGAGGGCTTAACAATGAGCAGTTCTTC
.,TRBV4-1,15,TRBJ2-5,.,CASSPTSTTTGTQYF,TGCGCCAGCAGCCCGACGTCGACGACGACGGGGACCCAGTACTTC
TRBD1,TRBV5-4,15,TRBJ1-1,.,CASSGRTGGVTEAFF,TGTGCCAGCAGCGGGAGGACAGGGGGCGTCACTGAAGCTTTCTTT
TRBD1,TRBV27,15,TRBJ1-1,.,CASSLETGEAVKAFF,TGTGCCAGCAGTTTGGAAACAGGGGAAGCCGTTAAAGCTTTCTTT
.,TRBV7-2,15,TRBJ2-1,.,CASTSGRTSYNEQFF,TGTGCCAGCACCAGTGGTAGAACTTCCTACAATGAGCAGTTCTTC
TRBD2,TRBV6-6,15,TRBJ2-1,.,CASSYSTSGGAEQFF,TGTGCCAGCAGTTACTCGACTAGCGGGGGGGCTGAGCAGTTCTTC
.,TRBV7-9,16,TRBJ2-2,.,CASRVTSTENTGELFF,TGTGCCAGCAGGGTAACGTCGACAGAGAACACCGGGGAGCTGTTTTTT
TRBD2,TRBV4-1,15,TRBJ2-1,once,CASSPGLGPYNEQFF,TGCGCCAGCAGCCCGGGACTAGGACCTTACAATGAGCAGTTCTTC